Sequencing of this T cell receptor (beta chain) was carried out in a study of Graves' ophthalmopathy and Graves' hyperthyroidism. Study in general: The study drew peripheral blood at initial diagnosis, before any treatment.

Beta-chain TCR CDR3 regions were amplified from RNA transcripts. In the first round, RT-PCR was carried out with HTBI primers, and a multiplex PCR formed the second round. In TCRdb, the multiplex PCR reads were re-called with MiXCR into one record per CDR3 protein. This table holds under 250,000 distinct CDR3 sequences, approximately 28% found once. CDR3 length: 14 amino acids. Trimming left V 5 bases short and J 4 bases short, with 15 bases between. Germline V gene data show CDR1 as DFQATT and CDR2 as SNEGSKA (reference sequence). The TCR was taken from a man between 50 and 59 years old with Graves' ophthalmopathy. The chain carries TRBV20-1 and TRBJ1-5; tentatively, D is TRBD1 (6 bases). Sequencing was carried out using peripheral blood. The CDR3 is CSAHRNRENQPQHF. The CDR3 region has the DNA TGCAGTGCTCACAGGAACAGGGAAAATCAGCCCCAGCATTTT.